This TCR beta chain came from a study of blood T cell repertoires in COVID-19. Study-wide context: Samples of COVID-19 (acute and convalescent) were obtained from the United States, Italy and Spain. PBMCs, B-cell-depleted T cells, or T cells were the source of the cDNA or gDNA that made up the material.

Authors' processing steps: Estimation of nucleated cell counts relied on the amplification of reference gene primers. Measured with immunoSEQ multiplex PCR; TCRdb has only the in-frame clones, and not every one. V and J calls and clone size are as listed in that table; D and trimming were resolved from the DNA. The sample holds about 150,000 clones, over 75% seen once. CDR1 is LNHDA, CDR2 SQIVND, per germline (reference sequence). The CDR3 covers 11 residues. Trimming removed 3 bases at V and 11 bases at J, with 7 bases between. This TCR derives from a human donor in a cohort sampled during active COVID-19. This chain joins TRBV19 and TRBJ2-2; maybe TRBD1 (5 bases). The sequenced sample consisted of peripheral blood. This chain's CDR3 is CASSMGPELFF. The CDR3 bases are TGTGCCAGTAGTATGGGGCCCGAGCTGTTTTTT.